The clone carrying this T cell receptor (beta chain) has only one observation. Libraries were prepared by immunoSEQ multiplex PCR; TCRdb keeps only in-frame clonotypes and omits some of them. This table holds fewer than 250,000 clones, roughly 90% found once. The data derive from a study of blood T cell repertoires in COVID-19. On the study more broadly: Collection of acute and convalescent COVID-19 samples took place in the United States, Italy and Spain. T cells, B-cell-depleted T cells, or PBMCs provided the cDNA or gDNA that served as material.

In assigning cohorts, the study relied on participant-reported clinical history. The CDR3 runs to 16 residues. Germline lookup yields CDR1 MNHEY and CDR2 SMNVEV (reference sequence). The V gene end was trimmed by 2 bases and the J gene end by 5 bases; junction bases not matched to a gene: 8. This chain uses TRBV27 with TRBJ1-2; 10 bases fit TRBD1. Sequencing input: PBMCs or T cells enriched from blood (not recorded which). The receptor comes from a woman aged 18-29 years who had recovered from COVID-19. The CDR3, as DNA: TGTGCCAGCAGTTTACATGGGGACAGGGGTAAATATGGCTACACCTTC. Encoded protein: CASSLHGDRGKYGYTF.